The clone carrying this T cell receptor (beta chain) was recorded at least ten times. MiXCR, applied by TCRdb to the RT-PCR reads, yields one record per CDR3 protein. The data contain roughly 170,000 distinct CDR3 sequences, around 9% of them singletons. These data originate in a study of response to subunit inactivated influenza vaccine. Sequenced material: non-naive T cells sorted from PBMCs, taken on the day of vaccination. This clonotype was obtained from a man aged 45-65 years who received an inactivated influenza vaccine.

CDR3 loop: CASTGPGTATIYF. In DNA, the CDR3 is TGTGCCAGCACTGGTCCGGGTACGGCCACCATATATTTT. This chain connects TRBV28 to TRBJ1-3, with unresolved D. Germline assignment: CDR1 MDHEN and CDR2 SYDVKM. V lost 7 bases to trimming and J lost 9 bases, with 16 bases between them. This CDR3 comprises 13 residues.